This T cell receptor beta chain was recorded in a study of identical twins (dated by TCRdb to 2016 to 2017). For the study in its entirety: TCR alpha and beta repertoires from monozygotic twins, unrelated adults of various ages and cord blood were deep-sequenced to test whether fetal clonotypes persist. Replicate twin experiments were performed at different times using different library preparation protocols to rule out contamination. Broad study findings and their caveats: Conclusions relied on cross-sectional statistical analysis, since the same donors could not be followed over many years. Abundant cord blood beta clonotypes carried fewer insertions; young adult naive repertoires showed a weaker similar trend, while memory repertoires showed none. Compared with coincidental sharing between unrelated individuals, out-of-frame TCR alpha sequences shared between twins had an excess of sequences with low generation probability. In monozygotic twins, recombination models systematically underestimated out-of-frame TCR alpha sharing, but the models matched the sharing seen between unrelated individuals. Zero-insertion analyses could be partly confounded by invariant T cells such as MAIT and iNKT, although diverse VJ usage argued against such confounding for most clonotypes. Excess twin sharing in beta out-of-frame sequences was weaker because fewer shared sequences lowered the signal-to-noise ratio.

Only healthy Caucasian donors were included. As regards this clonotype: Its antigen is not yet known. Base quality data are lacking; no much larger clone is found one base away.

CDR1 is given as SGHAT and CDR2 as FQDESV, both from the germline V gene (reference sequence). Including cysteine and phenylalanine, the CDR3 has 13 amino acids. Only the CDR3 region is kept as DNA, spanning 39 bases read in frame from base 1. The germline ends are 11 bases apart after V is trimmed by 5 bases and J by 6 bases. The library was prepared using 5' RACE. The data were produced on an Illumina HiSeq 2000. A universal primer binding site was introduced by template switching, and a unique molecular identifier was present in the final cDNA, enabling accurate counting of TCR cDNA molecules. Specific primers in the conserved constant-segment region were used to synthesize first-strand cDNA for TCR alpha and beta chains. Each cDNA library was double barcoded, with a SMART-Mk sample barcode plus Illumina barcodes, to control for contamination. TruSeq adapter sequences along with Illumina sample barcodes were introduced in two successive PCR steps. TCR alpha and beta cDNA libraries were sequenced on the Illumina HiSeq platform with custom primers. The study's own analysis went as follows. MiGEC was used to process raw reads and extract unique molecular identifiers, and MiXCR was used to find CDR3 positions. Recombination models were inferred per individual with the repgenHMM and IGoR tools using an EM algorithm. The analysis of shared clonotypes was done with the tcR package in R, with sharing normalized by the product of cloneset sizes. Out-of-frame nonproductive sequences were analyzed to study raw recombination free of thymic and clonal selection effects. Using fastp at Q25 and MiXCR, TCRdb reprocessed the public reads and kept productive beta chains. Rows matching on CDR3 protein sequence are summarized as one entry with the most common DNA and genes. The V and J calls were not made by the authors but by TCRdb's processing. The sample data list some 1,700,000 distinct CDR3 sequences, and more than 30% of these were observed just once. Together, the top ten hold roughly 0.3% of the sample.

The TCR originated in a newborn girl in good health. The chain is encoded by TRBV11-1 joined to TRBJ2-1; TRBD2 might be the D gene, on 5 matching bases. Sequenced material: cord blood. The CDR3 amino acid sequence is: CASSAQGLNEQFF. The nucleotide sequence is TGTGCCAGCAGCGCACAAGGACTCAATGAGCAGTTCTTC.